These 21 T cell receptor beta chains were all obtained from the same sample, sequenced in a study of blood T cell repertoires in COVID-19. Sequencing was performed with immunoSEQ multiplex PCR; in TCRdb, only in-frame clones are kept and a portion is missing. This table holds about 75,000 clones, less than 85% found once. The source material was peripheral blood. The receptors were sampled from a woman over 75 with active or convalescent COVID-19.

The CDR3 coding sequence is TGTGCCAGTAGTGCGACAGGGGGCGATTACGAGCAGTACTTC. Amino acids: CASSATGGDYEQYF. The V and J genes are TRBV19 and TRBJ2-7; 10 bases line up with TRBD1. The ends lost 5 bases at V and 4 bases at J; junction bases unmatched: 5. Germline lookup yields CDR1 LNHDA and CDR2 SQIVND (reference sequence). CDR3 length equals 14 residues.

The rearrangement links TRBV3-1 (or the pseudogene TRBV3-2) to TRBJ1-6; D is undetermined. The CDR3 is 15 amino acids. Trimming removed 2 bases at V and 6 bases at J, with 11 bases between. Germline V gene sequence: CDR1 LGHDT, CDR2 YNNKEL (reference sequence). DNA for the CDR3: TGTGCCAGCAGCCAATATAGTAAAACTAATTCACCCCTCCACTTT. It codes for CASSQYSKTNSPLHF.

The gene calls are TRBV7-3 and TRBJ2-1; 9 bases are a match to TRBD2. CDR1 SGHTA and CDR2 FQGTGA come from the germline V gene. With 0 bases clipped from V and 7 bases from J, the junction kept 10 bases outside the gene matches. The CDR3 is 17 residues long. CDR3 sequence: CASSLTGSGSSGNEQFF. The CDR3 DNA follows: TGTGCCAGCAGCTTAACGGGTAGCGGGAGCTCGGGTAATGAGCAGTTCTTC.

The chain uses TRBV6-4 and TRBJ2-3, with a possible D match to TRBD2 (5 bases). CDR3 size: 14 residues. Germline values: CDR1 MRHNA, CDR2 SNTAGT. Trimming left V 5 bases short and J 4 bases short, with 13 bases between. The CDR3 loop reads CASSSGLASDTQYF. The CDR3 coding sequence is TGTGCCAGCAGTTCGGGCCTAGCATCAGATACGCAGTATTTT.

CDR3 DNA sequence: TGCGCCAGCAGCCAAGGGGAGGGCACTGAAGCTTTCTTT. Protein: CASSQGEGTEAFF. V gene TRBV4-1 combines with J gene TRBJ1-1, with D uncertain. Trimming shortened V by 1 base and J by 4 bases, and 7 bases separated the two germline ends. Germline V gene data show CDR1 as MGHRA and CDR2 as YSYEKL. The CDR3 has 13 residues.

This chain joins TRBV15 and TRBJ1-3; TRBD1 is a possible D gene (5 bases). Germline V lookup: CDR1 LNHNV, CDR2 YYDKDF (reference sequence). The CDR3 is 13 amino acids. The V and J ends lost 8 bases and 4 bases respectively, with 12 bases between them. The chain's CDR3 is CATEPGVGNTIYF. The CDR3 nucleotides read TGTGCCACCGAGCCGGGGGTCGGAAACACCATATATTTT.

The genes are TRBV27 and TRBJ2-5; 7 bases line up with TRBD1. This CDR3 contains 15 residues. The ends lost 5 bases at V and 4 bases at J; junction bases unmatched: 10. From germline, CDR1 is MNHEY and CDR2 SMNVEV (reference sequence). This chain's CDR3 is CASSLTGPGRETQYF. DNA of the CDR3: TGTGCCAGCAGTCTGACAGGGCCTGGGCGAGAGACCCAGTACTTC.

This chain joins TRBV12-3 or TRBV12-4 and TRBJ2-2; 7 nucleotides agree with TRBD1. Trimming took 5 bases from V and 5 from J; bases not matched to a gene: 2. This CDR3 comprises 13 residues. The CDR3 DNA is TGTGCCAGCAGTCTACAGGGGACCGGGGAGCTGTTTTTT. It is translated as CASSLQGTGELFF.

This clone was observed once. The rearrangement links TRBV5-6 to TRBJ1-6; the match to TRBD1 covers 10 bases. J gave up 6 bases and V 0 bases, and 3 bases lay outside the gene matches. The CDR3 consists of 16 residues. The germline CDR1 and CDR2 sequences are SGHDT and YYEEEE. The DNA for the CDR3 is TGTGCCAGCAGCTTGGGACAGGGGGCATTTAATTCACCCCTCCACTTT. This encodes CASSLGQGAFNSPLHF.

J is TRBJ2-1 and V is TRBV28, with D tentatively TRBD2 (6 bases). CDR1 and CDR2 (germline): MDHEN, SYDVKM. This CDR3 spans 14 amino acids. Trimming took off 6 bases at V and 2 bases at J, with 11 bases between the two ends. The CDR3 is CASSPGRTYNEQFF. The CDR3 nucleotides read TGTGCCAGCAGCCCCGGGAGAACCTACAATGAGCAGTTCTTC.

The V gene is TRBV25-1, the J gene TRBJ2-7, with D unclear. Trimming cost V 3 bases and J 2 bases, with 8 bases left between them. CDR1 and CDR2 (germline): MGHDK, SYGVNS. This CDR3 is built from 13 residues. The chain's CDR3 is CASSDATAYEQYF. DNA of the CDR3: TGTGCCAGCAGTGATGCCACAGCCTACGAGCAGTACTTC.

The gene calls are TRBV7-3 and TRBJ2-3; the match to TRBD1 covers 9 bases. V gave up 5 bases and J gave up 0 bases; unmatched junction bases: 6. Germline V gene data show CDR1 as SGHTA and CDR2 as FQGTGA. This CDR3 contains 16 residues. CDR3 protein: CASSQQGALSTDTQYF. CDR3 nucleotides: TGTGCCAGCAGCCAACAGGGGGCACTCAGCACAGATACGCAGTATTTT.

The rearrangement joins TRBV28 to TRBJ1-4; 8 bases match TRBD1. The CDR3 is 14 residues long. Germline trimming cut 3 bases from V and 5 bases from J; bases unmatched to any gene: 2. In germline, CDR1 is MDHEN, CDR2 SYDVKM. The CDR3 loop is CASSLQGANEKLFF. As DNA, the CDR3 is TGTGCCAGCAGTTTGCAGGGGGCGAATGAAAAACTGTTTTTT.

The chain has TRBV18 and TRBJ1-1, with a possible D match to TRBD1 (5 bases). The V gene lost 1 base and the J gene lost 0 bases, with 6 bases spanning the gap. Germline CDR1 is KGHSH and CDR2 is LQKENI. CDR3 size: 14 residues. CDR3 protein: CASSPQGMNTEAFF. The CDR3 coding sequence is TGTGCCAGCTCACCACAGGGGATGAACACTGAAGCTTTCTTT.

This clone came up a few times. CDR3 in DNA: TGTGCCATCAGTGAGTCTACCACTAGCTTTGGGGACAATGAGCAGTTCTTC. Protein: CAISESTTSFGDNEQFF. V is TRBV10-3 and J is TRBJ2-1, with D possibly TRBD2 on 6 matching bases. Germline CDR1 is ENHRY and CDR2 is SYGVKD. Trimming pared 0 bases from V and 5 bases from J, leaving 17 bases between. The length of the CDR3 is 17 residues.

The CDR3 DNA reads TGTGCCATCAGGGACAGGGAGGCCTATGGCTACACCTTC. Encoded protein: CAIRDREAYGYTF. This chain joins TRBV10-3 and TRBJ1-2; 8 positions match TRBD1. The length of the CDR3 is 13 residues. The V gene end was trimmed by 6 bases and the J gene end by 4 bases; junction bases not matched to a gene: 4. From germline, CDR1 is ENHRY and CDR2 SYGVKD.

This clone was counted a single time. The chain combines TRBV28 with TRBJ2-1; maybe TRBD2 (6 bases). With 7 bases removed from V and 4 bases from J, the gap between germline ends came to 17 bases. CDR1 is MDHEN, CDR2 SYDVKM, per germline. CDR3 length equals 15 residues. CDR3 in amino acids: CASNHWDSKYNEQFF. The CDR3 coding sequence is TGTGCCAGCAACCACTGGGACTCAAAATACAATGAGCAGTTCTTC. The full variable domain, in which reference TRBV28 and TRBJ2-1 provide the parts outside the CDR3, is DVKVTQSSRYLVKRTGEKVFLECVQDMDHENMFWYRQDPGLGLRLIYFSYDVKMKEKGDIPEGYSVSREKKERFSLILESASTNQTSMYLCASNHWDSKYNEQFFGPGTRLTVL.

This clone was detected a few times. The chain uses TRBV24-1 and TRBJ2-1, with 7 bases lining up with TRBD2. The V segment lost 3 bases and the J segment 6 bases; nucleotides outside the gene matches: 10. The CDR3 loop spans 16 amino acids. From germline, CDR1 is KGHDR and CDR2 SFDVKD. CDR3: CATSDGEGPYTNEQFF. CDR3 bases: TGTGCCACCAGTGATGGGGAGGGCCCATATACCAATGAGCAGTTCTTC.

V and J are TRBV5-6 and TRBJ2-1; D is possibly TRBD1 (6 bases). The CDR3 runs 12 residues. Trimming pared 4 bases from V and 9 bases from J, leaving 11 bases between. Germline CDR1 is SGHDT and CDR2 is YYEEEE. Written as DNA, the CDR3 is TGTGCCAGCAGCATCAGGGGTGGTGAGCAGTTCTTC. This codes for CASSIRGGEQFF.

The V call is TRBV20-1, the J call TRBJ1-2; D ambiguous. This CDR3 spans 10 amino acids. CDR1 is DFQATT and CDR2 is SNEGSKA in the germline V gene (reference sequence). Trimming pared 6 bases from V and 5 bases from J, leaving 7 bases between. The CDR3 sequence: CSATTYGYTF. CDR3 coding DNA: TGCAGTGCCACAACGTATGGCTACACCTTC.

The chain uses TRBV19 and TRBJ2-5, with 11 bases matching TRBD2. The germline gives CDR1 LNHDA, CDR2 SQIVND (reference sequence). Germline trimming cut 1 base from V and 2 bases from J; bases unmatched to any gene: 3. There are 16 residues in the CDR3. CDR3 loop: CASSIVGTSGQETQYF. The DNA of the CDR3 is TGTGCCAGTAGTATAGTTGGGACTAGCGGACAAGAGACCCAGTACTTC.